One TCR beta chain is described in this entry. Its antigen is undetermined. Genomic DNA served as template for TCR beta VDJ and CDR3 profiling. A single record per CDR3 protein comes from TCRdb applying MiXCR to the reads. The sample lists 150,000 to 200,000 distinct CDR3 sequences, around 60% seen once, with about 48% in the top ten. This CDR3 spans 12 amino acids. Trimming pared 4 bases from V and 4 bases from J, leaving 7 bases between. Germline CDR1 reads SGHTA; CDR2 reads FQGNSA. The data were obtained in a study of CD8+CD57+ T cells in acquired aplastic anemia. The overall study: Across the sorted CD4+ and CD8+ cells, DNA amounts averaged approximately 3.1 ug. Healthy donors had, on average, about 10.8 million reads for their CD4+ cells. Whole-study findings and limits: The number of CD8+ CDR3 sequences shared by patients and controls was under 35. Patients and healthy controls showed no significant CD8+ Simpson's diversity difference.

The TCR originated in a human donor in good health. Input material: sorted CD4+, CD8+, or CD8+CD57+ T cells (not recorded which) from PBMCs. V usage is TRBV7-2 and J usage is TRBJ1-1; D uncertain. The CDR3 region has the DNA TGTGCCAGCAGCTCAGCGACCACTGAAGCTTTCTTT. As protein: CASSSATTEAFF.